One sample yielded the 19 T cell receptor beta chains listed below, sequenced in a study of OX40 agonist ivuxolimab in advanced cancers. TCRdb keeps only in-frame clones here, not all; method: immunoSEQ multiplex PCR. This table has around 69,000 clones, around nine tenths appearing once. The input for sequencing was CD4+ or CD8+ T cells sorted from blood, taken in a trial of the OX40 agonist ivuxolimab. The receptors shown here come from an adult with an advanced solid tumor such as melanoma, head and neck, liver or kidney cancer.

CDR3 sequence (DNA): TGTGCCAGCAGTTCCCGGGACAGGGCCATCTCTGGGGCCAACGTCCTGACTTTC. It encodes CASSSRDRAISGANVLTF. V is TRBV7-2 and J is TRBJ2-6, with TRBD1 matching over 9 bases. The CDR3 extends over 18 amino acids. Germline V gene data show CDR1 as SGHTA and CDR2 as FQGNSA. Trimming cost V 6 bases and J 0 bases; bases outside gene matches: 9. Full variable domain (rest looked up from reference TRBV7-2 and TRBJ2-6): GAGVSQSPSNKVTEKGKDVELRCDPISGHTALYWYRQSLGQGLEFLIYFQGNSAPDKSGLPSDRFSAERTGGSVSTLTIQRTQQEDSAVYLCASSSRDRAISGANVLTFGAGSRLTVL.

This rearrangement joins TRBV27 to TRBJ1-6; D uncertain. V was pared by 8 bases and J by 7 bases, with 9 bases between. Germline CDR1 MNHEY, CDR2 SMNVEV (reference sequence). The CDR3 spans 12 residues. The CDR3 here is CASWGRNSPLHF. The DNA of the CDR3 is TGTGCCAGCTGGGGTCGGAATTCACCCCTCCACTTT.

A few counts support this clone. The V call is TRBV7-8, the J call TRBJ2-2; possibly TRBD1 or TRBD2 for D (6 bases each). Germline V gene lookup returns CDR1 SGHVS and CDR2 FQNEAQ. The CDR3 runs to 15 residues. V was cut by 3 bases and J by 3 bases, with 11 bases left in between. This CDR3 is CASSFEGGYTGELFF. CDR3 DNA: TGTGCCAGCAGCTTTGAGGGGGGTTACACCGGGGAGCTGTTTTTT.

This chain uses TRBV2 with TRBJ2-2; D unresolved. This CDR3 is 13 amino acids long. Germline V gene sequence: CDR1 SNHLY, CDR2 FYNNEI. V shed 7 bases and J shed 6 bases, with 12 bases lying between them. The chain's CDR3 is CASNPGRSGELFF. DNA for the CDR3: TGTGCCAGCAATCCCGGGCGGTCCGGGGAGCTGTTTTTT.

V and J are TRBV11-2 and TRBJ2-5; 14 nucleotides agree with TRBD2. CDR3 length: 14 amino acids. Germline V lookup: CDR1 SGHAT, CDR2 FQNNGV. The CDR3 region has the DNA TGTGCGACCGGACTAGCGGGGGGTTCAGAGACCCAGTACTTC. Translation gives CATGLAGGSETQYF.

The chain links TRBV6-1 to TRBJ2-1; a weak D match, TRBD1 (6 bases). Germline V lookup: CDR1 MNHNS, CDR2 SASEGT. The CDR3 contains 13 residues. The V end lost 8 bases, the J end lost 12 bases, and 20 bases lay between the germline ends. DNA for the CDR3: TGTGCCAGCCATTACCCGAGGACAGAAGGGCAGTTCTTC. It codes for CASHYPRTEGQFF.

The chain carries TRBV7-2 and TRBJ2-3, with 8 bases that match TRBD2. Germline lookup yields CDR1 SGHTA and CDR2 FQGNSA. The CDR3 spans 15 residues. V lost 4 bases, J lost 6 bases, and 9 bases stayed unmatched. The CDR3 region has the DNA TGTGCCAGCAGCTCGGACGGGGGGGCCCCGGATACGCAGTATTTT. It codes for CASSSDGGAPDTQYF.

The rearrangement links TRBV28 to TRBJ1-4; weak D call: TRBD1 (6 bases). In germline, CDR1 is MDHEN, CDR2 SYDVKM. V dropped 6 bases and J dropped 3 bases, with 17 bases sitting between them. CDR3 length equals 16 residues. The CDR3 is CASSIGGADSNEKLFF. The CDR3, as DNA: TGTGCCAGCAGCATCGGGGGGGCGGATTCTAATGAAAAACTGTTTTTT. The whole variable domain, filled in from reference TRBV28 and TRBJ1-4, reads DVKVTQSSRYLVKRTGEKVFLECVQDMDHENMFWYRQDPGLGLRLIYFSYDVKMKEKGDIPEGYSVSREKKERFSLILESASTNQTSMYLCASSIGGADSNEKLFFGSGTQLSVL.

CDR3 DNA: TGTGCCATTATGGGACAGCCAGGGGAAAAACTGTTTTTT. Residues: CAIMGQPGEKLFF. The chain combines TRBV28 with TRBJ1-4; 7 bases map to TRBD1. CDR1 and CDR2 from the germline V gene are MDHEN and SYDVKM. The CDR3 runs 13 residues. The trim removed 10 bases at V and 8 bases at J, leaving 10 bases unmatched.

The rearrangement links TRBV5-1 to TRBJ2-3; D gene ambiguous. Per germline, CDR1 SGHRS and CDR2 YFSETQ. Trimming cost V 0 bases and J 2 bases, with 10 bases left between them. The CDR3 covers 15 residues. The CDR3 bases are TGCGCCAGCAGCTTGGGCCCCCAGCCCACAGATACGCAGTATTTT. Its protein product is CASSLGPQPTDTQYF.

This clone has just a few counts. This CDR3 reads CASSPQGQLIAGELFF. In DNA form, the CDR3 reads TGCGCCAGCAGCCCACAGGGTCAGTTGATCGCCGGGGAGCTGTTTTTT. This rearrangement joins TRBV5-1 to TRBJ2-2, with D possibly matching TRBD1 (6 bases). V lost 4 bases, J lost 6 bases, and 19 bases lay in between. This CDR3 is built from 16 residues. The germline CDR1 and CDR2 sequences are SGHRS and YFSETQ.

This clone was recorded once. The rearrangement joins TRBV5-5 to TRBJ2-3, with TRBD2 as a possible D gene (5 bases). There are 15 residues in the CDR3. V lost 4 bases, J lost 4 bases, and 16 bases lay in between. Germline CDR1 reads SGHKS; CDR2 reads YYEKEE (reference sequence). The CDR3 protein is CASSGAGSLPDTQYF. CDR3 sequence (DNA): TGTGCCAGCAGCGGCGCGGGTTCCCTCCCAGATACGCAGTATTTT.

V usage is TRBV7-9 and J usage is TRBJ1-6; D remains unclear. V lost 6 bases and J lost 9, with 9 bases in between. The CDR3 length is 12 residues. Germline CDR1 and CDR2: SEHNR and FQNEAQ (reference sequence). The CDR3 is CASRDNLSPLHF. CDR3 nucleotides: TGTGCCAGCAGGGATAACCTTTCACCCCTCCACTTT.

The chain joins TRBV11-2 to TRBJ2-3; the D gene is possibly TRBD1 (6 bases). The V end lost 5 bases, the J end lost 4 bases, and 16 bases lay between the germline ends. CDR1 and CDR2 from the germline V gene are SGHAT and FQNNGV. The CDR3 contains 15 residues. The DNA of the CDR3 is TGTGCCAGCAGCCGCAGGGGCGCCCGGCCAGATACGCAGTATTTT. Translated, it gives CASSRRGARPDTQYF.

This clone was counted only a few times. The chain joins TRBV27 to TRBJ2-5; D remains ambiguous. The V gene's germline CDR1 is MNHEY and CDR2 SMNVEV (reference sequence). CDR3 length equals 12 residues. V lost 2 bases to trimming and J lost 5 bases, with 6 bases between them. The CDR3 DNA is TGTGCCAGCAGTTTAGATCGGGAGACCCAGTACTTC. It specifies CASSLDRETQYF.

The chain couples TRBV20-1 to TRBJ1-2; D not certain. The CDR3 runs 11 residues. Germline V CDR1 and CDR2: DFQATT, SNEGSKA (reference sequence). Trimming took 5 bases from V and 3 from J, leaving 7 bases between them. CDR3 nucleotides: TGCAGTGCTTGGGATTACTATGGCTACACCTTC. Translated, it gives CSAWDYYGYTF.

The CDR3 loop reads CASSIGNQETQYF. The CDR3 bases are TGTGCCAGCAGCATCGGTAACCAAGAGACCCAGTACTTC. This sequence joins TRBV7-8 and TRBJ2-5, with D hard to call. The length of the CDR3 is 13 residues. V was shortened by 5 bases and J by 0 bases, with 7 bases between the two germline ends. The germline gives CDR1 SGHVS, CDR2 FQNEAQ. The complete variable domain, with remaining parts taken from reference TRBV7-8 and TRBJ2-5, reads GAGVSQSPRYKVAKRGQDVALRCDPISGHVSLFWYQQALGQGPEFLTYFQNEAQLDKSGLPSDRFFAERPEGSVSTLKIQRTQQEDSAVYLCASSIGNQETQYFGPGTRLLVL.

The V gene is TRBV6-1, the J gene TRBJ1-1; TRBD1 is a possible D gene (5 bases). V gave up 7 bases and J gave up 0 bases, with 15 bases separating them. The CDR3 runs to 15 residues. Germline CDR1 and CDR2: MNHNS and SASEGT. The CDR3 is CASTLMTALNTEAFF. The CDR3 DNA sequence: TGTGCCAGCACTCTCATGACAGCGCTGAACACTGAAGCTTTCTTT.

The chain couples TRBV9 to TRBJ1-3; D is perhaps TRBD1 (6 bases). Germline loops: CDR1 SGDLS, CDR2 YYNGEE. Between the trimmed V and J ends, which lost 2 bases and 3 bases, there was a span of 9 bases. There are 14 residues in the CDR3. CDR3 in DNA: TGTGCCAGCAGCGTTTCGGACAGTGGAAACACCATATATTTT. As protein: CASSVSDSGNTIYF.